The 24 T cell receptor beta chains listed next were all sequenced from one sample in a study of T-cell memory formation after mild COVID-19. TCRdb redid the calling of the 5' RACE reads with MiXCR, one entry per CDR3 protein. The sample records roughly 200,000 distinct CDR3 sequences, roughly 16% being singletons. Material: PBMCs or a T cell subset sorted from them (not recorded which). These receptors were obtained from an adult woman who had mild COVID-19 (a few samples of this study predate the infection). Cell type and time point are not known.

This clonotype has only a few counts. The chain couples TRBV20-1 to TRBJ2-2, with TRBD2 identical over 10 bases. From germline, CDR1 is DFQATT and CDR2 SNEGSKA (reference sequence). The CDR3 has 15 residues. Losses at the gene ends were 8 bases for V and 6 bases for J; bases not matched to a gene: 12. CDR3 amino acids: CSTRTSGGGAGELFF. Here the CDR3 DNA reads TGCAGTACTCGGACTAGCGGAGGGGGGGCCGGGGAGCTGTTTTTT.

In DNA, the CDR3 is TGTGCCAGCAGTGGCCAGCCGGGGGCCTATGGCTACACCTTC. Its translation is CASSGQPGAYGYTF. The genes are TRBV2 and TRBJ1-2; D may be TRBD1 (6 bases). CDR1 is SNHLY and CDR2 is FYNNEI in the germline V gene. The V gene lost 4 bases and the J gene lost 4 bases, with 13 bases spanning the gap. This CDR3 has 14 amino acids.

The chain uses TRBV3-1 and TRBJ1-2; 9 bases line up with TRBD1. The ends lost 1 base at V and 8 bases at J; junction bases unmatched: 2. The CDR3 sequence is 13 residues long. Per germline, CDR1 LGHDT and CDR2 YNNKEL (reference sequence). The CDR3 loop reads CASSQGQGGGYTF. Written as DNA, the CDR3 is TGTGCCAGCAGCCAAGGACAGGGGGGCGGCTACACCTTC.

This sequence joins TRBV11-1 and TRBJ2-7, with 9 bases aligning to TRBD2. Per the germline V gene, CDR1 is SGHAT and CDR2 is FQDESV (reference sequence). V shed 3 bases and J 3 bases; nucleotides not matched to a gene: 3. The CDR3 extends over 14 amino acids. The CDR3 reads CASSLRLADYEQYF. DNA for the CDR3: TGTGCCAGCAGCTTGAGACTAGCGGACTACGAGCAGTACTTC.

This clonotype was detected only a few times. The V gene is TRBV7-2, the J gene TRBJ2-2; tentative D call: TRBD2 (6 bases). V was cut by 3 bases and J by 0 bases, with 11 bases left in between. The germline gives CDR1 SGHTA, CDR2 FQGNSA. The CDR3 spans 16 residues. CDR3 coding DNA: TGTGCCAGCAGCTTTACCGGGACTTCGAACACCGGGGAGCTGTTTTTT. Its protein is CASSFTGTSNTGELFF.

This clonotype was seen only a few times. The V call is TRBV9, the J call TRBJ2-1; 9 nucleotides match TRBD1. The trim removed 3 bases at V and 1 base at J, leaving 5 bases unmatched. From germline, CDR1 is SGDLS and CDR2 YYNGEE. This CDR3 spans 16 amino acids. In nucleotides, the CDR3 is TGTGCCAGCAGCGCTACAGGGGGCGCTTCCTACAATGAGCAGTTCTTC. It yields the protein CASSATGGASYNEQFF.

DNA for the CDR3: TGTGCCAGCAGCGTTAGGGGGACATACAATGAGCAGTTCTTC. Encoded protein: CASSVRGTYNEQFF. The chain employs TRBV9 and TRBJ2-1; tentative D call: TRBD1 (6 bases). CDR3 length: 14 amino acids. V was cut by 2 bases and J by 4 bases, with 10 bases left in between. Germline assignment: CDR1 SGDLS and CDR2 YYNGEE.

This chain connects TRBV29-1 to TRBJ1-2; TRBD1 is a possible D gene (5 bases). The germline V and J ends were trimmed by 6 bases and 6 bases, with 8 bases remaining between them. This CDR3 is 10 amino acids long. Germline-derived CDR1 and CDR2 are SQVTM and ANQGSEA. CDR3 amino acids: CSVGTNGYTF. The CDR3 DNA sequence: TGCAGCGTCGGGACTAATGGCTACACCTTC.

This clonotype was seen a handful of times. V is TRBV6-6 and J is TRBJ2-6; no definite D call. This CDR3 is 13 amino acids long. The V end was cut by 5 bases, the J end by 2 bases, with 4 bases between. Germline assignment: CDR1 MNHNY and CDR2 SVGAGI (reference sequence). CDR3 amino acids: CASSDPGANVLTF. The CDR3, as DNA: TGTGCCAGCAGTGACCCTGGGGCCAACGTCCTGACTTTC.

This clonotype was counted only a few times. V usage is TRBV15 and J usage is TRBJ2-1, with D possibly matching TRBD1 (7 bases). Trimming pared 4 bases from V and 6 bases from J, leaving 13 bases between. Germline CDR1 and CDR2: LNHNV and YYDKDF (reference sequence). The CDR3 covers 14 residues. Here the CDR3 DNA reads TGTGCCACCAGCACCGGAGGGGGCCCCAATGAGCAGTTCTTC. Protein sequence: CATSTGGGPNEQFF.

This clonotype was seen a few times. The rearrangement uses TRBV5-1 and TRBJ2-5; D is perhaps TRBD2 (5 bases). Germline CDR1 SGHRS, CDR2 YFSETQ. V was clipped by 0 bases and J by 6 bases, with 9 bases between them. The CDR3 sequence is 13 residues long. The CDR3 reads CASSLGREQTQYF. CDR3 sequence (DNA): TGCGCCAGCAGCTTGGGTAGGGAGCAGACCCAGTACTTC.

This clonotype was detected ten times or more. V gene TRBV5-6 combines with J gene TRBJ2-1, with D uncertain. The CDR3 has 16 residues. Germline values: CDR1 SGHDT, CDR2 YYEEEE. Trimming stripped 0 bases from V and 2 bases from J, with 12 bases between. CDR3 loop: CASSLGVYRAYNEQFF. DNA for the CDR3: TGTGCCAGCAGCTTGGGCGTGTATCGGGCCTACAATGAGCAGTTCTTC.

This clonotype has just a few counts. This chain connects TRBV3-1 to TRBJ2-1, with D perhaps matching TRBD1 (6 bases). CDR3 size: 14 residues. Germline V gene sequence: CDR1 LGHDT, CDR2 YNNKEL (reference sequence). V was trimmed by 1 base and J by 7 bases, leaving 11 bases between them. CDR3 in amino acids: CASSQAPQGNEQFF. CDR3 coding DNA: TGTGCCAGCAGCCAAGCGCCACAGGGTAATGAGCAGTTCTTC.

The genes are TRBV4-1 and TRBJ2-1, with D possibly matching TRBD2 (5 bases). The CDR3 runs to 19 residues. Germline-derived CDR1 and CDR2 are MGHRA and YSYEKL. V lost 2 bases, J lost 4 bases, and 24 bases lay in between. The CDR3 here is CASSQITGNRQSGYNEQFF. The CDR3 DNA sequence: TGCGCCAGCAGCCAAATCACGGGAAATCGGCAGAGTGGGTACAATGAGCAGTTCTTC.

This chain connects TRBV20-1 to TRBJ1-5; perhaps TRBD1 as D (6 bases). CDR1 DFQATT and CDR2 SNEGSKA come from the germline V gene (reference sequence). V gave up 5 bases and J gave up 6 bases, with 23 bases separating them. The CDR3 length is 16 residues. The CDR3 loop is CSAGGISRYPFQPQHF. The CDR3 DNA sequence: TGCAGTGCTGGGGGCATTTCGCGTTACCCATTTCAGCCCCAGCATTTT.

The sample holds a few counts of this clonotype. CDR3 bases: TGTGCCAGCAGGCCCGGACTAGTCGGGGCCAATGAGCAGTTCTTC. As protein: CASRPGLVGANEQFF. V usage is TRBV12-3 or TRBV12-4 and J usage is TRBJ2-1, with 7 nucleotides matching TRBD2. CDR3 length equals 15 residues. With 6 bases clipped from V and 6 bases from J, the junction kept 11 bases outside the gene matches.

The rearrangement uses TRBV7-2 and TRBJ1-2; tentative D call: TRBD1 (6 bases). Germline V gene sequence: CDR1 SGHTA, CDR2 FQGNSA. The V end lost 5 bases, the J end lost 5 bases, and 24 bases lay between the germline ends. This CDR3 has 17 amino acids. The CDR3 nucleotides are TGTGCCAGCAGCCCCATGGGGGGTCTGGGGGGGGCGTATGGCTACACCTTC. Its protein is CASSPMGGLGGAYGYTF.

The chain joins TRBV12-3 or TRBV12-4 to TRBJ1-5; D gene ambiguous. This CDR3 is built from 15 residues. V gave up 6 bases and J gave up 3 bases, with 15 bases separating them. CDR3 DNA sequence: TGTGCCAGCAGCCCAAGGGTGATGCCCAATCAGCCCCAGCATTTT. It translates to CASSPRVMPNQPQHF.

This clonotype has just a few counts. The rearrangement links TRBV7-3 to TRBJ2-1; 11 positions agree with TRBD2. This CDR3 has 15 residues. The trim removed 5 bases at V and 9 bases at J, leaving 9 bases unmatched. CDR1 is SGHTA and CDR2 is FQGTGA in the germline V gene. The CDR3 nucleotides read TGTGCCAGCAGCATACTTAGCGGGGGGGCCGCTGAGCAGTTCTTC. As protein: CASSILSGGAAEQFF.

This clonotype was detected a few times. The V and J genes are TRBV19 and TRBJ2-1; D is unclear. CDR1 and CDR2 from the germline V gene are LNHDA and SQIVND (reference sequence). The CDR3 contains 16 residues. The V gene lost 7 bases and the J gene lost 0 bases, with 16 bases spanning the gap. CDR3 residues: CASTGNGASSYNEQFF. The CDR3 bases are TGTGCCAGTACCGGCAACGGAGCCAGCTCCTACAATGAGCAGTTCTTC. Based on the CDR3 plus reference TRBV19 and TRBJ2-1, the full variable domain is DGGITQSPKYLFRKEGQNVTLSCEQNLNHDAMYWYRQDPGQGLRLIYYSQIVNDFQKGDIAEGYSVSREKKESFPLTVTSAQKNPTAFYLCASTGNGASSYNEQFFGPGTRLTVL.

This clonotype was counted between two and nine times. The CDR3 here is CASSSDRGPSNQPQHF. The CDR3 nucleotides are TGTGCCAGCAGCTCGGACAGGGGGCCTAGCAATCAGCCCCAGCATTTT. The chain recombines TRBV7-2 with TRBJ1-5; TRBD1 agrees at 11 bases. From germline, CDR1 is SGHTA and CDR2 FQGNSA. The V segment lost 4 bases and the J segment 0 bases; nucleotides outside the gene matches: 2. The CDR3 runs 16 residues.

This clonotype was observed a handful of times. V and J are TRBV7-2 and TRBJ2-3; 14 bases are a match to TRBD2. Trimming cost V 1 base and J 1 base; bases outside gene matches: 1. Germline V CDR1 and CDR2: SGHTA, FQGNSA. There are 17 residues in the CDR3. The CDR3 here is CASSLGGLAGGTDTQYF. The DNA for the CDR3 is TGTGCCAGCAGCTTAGGGGGACTAGCGGGAGGCACAGATACGCAGTATTTT.

This clonotype was detected ten times or more. The rearrangement uses TRBV19 and TRBJ2-5, with D possibly matching TRBD2 (5 bases). V was clipped by 3 bases and J by 5 bases, with 16 bases between them. CDR1 and CDR2 from the germline V gene are LNHDA and SQIVND (reference sequence). This CDR3 region has 15 residues. In DNA form, the CDR3 reads TGTGCCAGTAGTATCGGGGATGCGTCGACGGAGACCCAGTACTTC. Amino acids: CASSIGDASTETQYF.

The table lists this clonotype with a few counts. This chain uses TRBV7-8 with TRBJ2-7; either TRBD1 or TRBD2 may supply D (6 bases each). CDR1 is SGHVS and CDR2 is FQNEAQ in the germline V gene. This CDR3 has 15 amino acids. V lost 1 base and J lost 4, with 14 bases in between. The CDR3 region has the DNA TGTGCCAGCAGCTTAGGGAGGGACACCCCATACGAGCAGTACTTC. Encoded protein: CASSLGRDTPYEQYF.